One T cell receptor (beta chain) is described in this entry. Its antigen is unidentified. This specimen comes from a study of cytomegalovirus exposure and HLA in healthy donors. The wider study: As released early, the data held roughly 85 million unique TCRs from HLA-typed donors.

Primers: 60 Vbeta forward and 13 Jbeta reverse. Profiling relied on immunoSEQ multiplex PCR, and the TCRdb table lists in-frame clones only, not all of them. This table has about 140,000 clones, 77% appearing once. Germline CDR1 reads MNHEY; CDR2 reads SMNVEV (reference sequence). This CDR3 region has 11 residues. V lost 3 bases to trimming and J lost 8 bases, with 5 bases between them. The study's findings and limits: Most TCR beta V segments were productive about 90% or about 30% of the time in an earlier analysis. Immune exposure was documented only through CMV serostatus.

Sampled while nominally healthy, donors likely had unrecorded immune exposures. The chain employs TRBV27 and TRBJ2-1, with D unclear. The sequence derives from a woman aged 45-59 years in good health and CMV-seronegative. The sequenced material came from PBMCs. The CDR3 here is CASSLSDEQFF. DNA for the CDR3: TGTGCCAGCAGTTTGTCCGATGAGCAGTTCTTC.